This entry lists 28 T cell receptor beta chains sequenced from one sample in a study of OX40 agonist ivuxolimab in advanced cancers. Libraries were prepared by immunoSEQ multiplex PCR; TCRdb keeps only in-frame clonotypes and omits some of them. The table records about 26,000 clones, around 75% of them present only once. The source material was CD4+ or CD8+ T cells sorted from blood, sampled in a trial of the OX40 agonist ivuxolimab. Source of these receptors: an adult with an advanced solid tumor such as melanoma, head and neck, liver or kidney cancer.

Sample share makes this clone medium-sized. V is TRBV16 and J is TRBJ1-2; maybe TRBD1 (6 bases). This CDR3 is 12 amino acids long. Germline V CDR1 and CDR2: KGHSY, FQNENV. The V end lost 1 base, the J end lost 8 bases, and 8 bases lay between the germline ends. The CDR3 is CASSQYGQGYTF. The CDR3, as DNA: TGTGCCAGCAGCCAATACGGACAGGGCTACACCTTC.

This clone has only one observation. V is TRBV19 and J is TRBJ2-7, with D tentatively TRBD1 (6 bases). V shed 10 bases and J shed 3 bases, with 19 bases lying between them. The CDR3 spans 14 residues. Germline CDR1 reads LNHDA; CDR2 reads SQIVND (reference sequence). DNA of the CDR3: TGTGCCACCTCCCATGGCAGGGGCATCTACGAGCAGTACTTC. This sequence encodes CATSHGRGIYEQYF.

The rearrangement uses TRBV29-1 and TRBJ2-1; 8 bases are shared with TRBD1. The CDR3 covers 16 residues. The V gene end was trimmed by 1 base and the J gene end by 12 bases; junction bases not matched to a gene: 17. Germline CDR1 is SQVTM and CDR2 is ANQGSEA. CDR3 loop: CSVEVGPGQAYSVQFF. CDR3 DNA: TGCAGCGTTGAAGTAGGACCGGGACAGGCGTATTCTGTGCAGTTCTTC.

This clone was seen a single time. The chain combines TRBV13 with TRBJ2-5, with no clear D. V was cut by 3 bases and J by 4 bases, with 9 bases left in between. CDR3 size: 13 residues. The germline V gene has CDR1 PRHDT and CDR2 FYEKMQ (reference sequence). The CDR3 region has the DNA TGTGCCAGCAGCTTCCTACAACGAGAGACCCAGTACTTC. This gives the protein CASSFLQRETQYF.

The rearrangement joins TRBV19 to TRBJ2-1, with a tentative D call TRBD1 (5 bases). Germline values: CDR1 LNHDA, CDR2 SQIVND (reference sequence). V was clipped by 3 bases and J by 9 bases, with 12 bases between them. The CDR3 runs to 13 residues. The CDR3 DNA reads as TGTGCCAGTAGTATCGTGGGGCTCGGTGAGCAGTTCTTC. This codes for CASSIVGLGEQFF.

This clone was counted once. V usage is TRBV5-6 and J usage is TRBJ2-7; D is unclear. This CDR3 is 13 amino acids long. The germline CDR1 and CDR2 sequences are SGHDT and YYEEEE. Trimming left V 5 bases short and J 0 bases short, with 9 bases between. The CDR3 reads CASSGQNSYEQYF. The CDR3 nucleotides read TGTGCCAGCAGTGGGCAGAACTCCTACGAGCAGTACTTC.

The DNA of the CDR3 is TGTGCCAGCAGCTCGCTGGGGCTAGCGGGAGGGCAGTTCTTC. This sequence encodes CASSSLGLAGGQFF. The rearrangement uses TRBV7-8 and TRBJ2-1; 11 bases are shared with TRBD2. Per the germline V gene, CDR1 is SGHVS and CDR2 is FQNEAQ. The CDR3 is 14 residues long. Unmatched junction bases numbered 8, after V lost 4 bases and J lost 12 bases. Based on the CDR3 plus reference TRBV7-8 and TRBJ2-1, the full variable domain is GAGVSQSPRYKVAKRGQDVALRCDPISGHVSLFWYQQALGQGPEFLTYFQNEAQLDKSGLPSDRFFAERPEGSVSTLKIQRTQQEDSAVYLCASSSLGLAGGQFFGPGTRLTVL.

The CDR3 is CASSQAGTEYGYTF. DNA for the CDR3: TGTGCCAGCAGCCAGGCCGGGACAGAGTATGGCTACACCTTC. V and J are TRBV4-2 and TRBJ1-2, with 7 bases that match TRBD1. Germline V gives CDR1 LGHNA, CDR2 YNFKEQ. The length of the CDR3 is 14 residues. V was clipped by 3 bases and J by 5 bases; unmatched bases: 6.

V and J are TRBV13 and TRBJ1-6; 7 bases align to TRBD1. Trimming took 4 bases from V and 4 from J; bases not matched to a gene: 7. The length of the CDR3 is 16 residues. Germline CDR1 PRHDT, CDR2 FYEKMQ (reference sequence). CDR3 amino acids: CASSSASDRYNSPLHF. DNA for the CDR3: TGTGCCAGCAGCTCAGCCTCGGACAGGTATAATTCACCCCTCCACTTT.

This clone was detected a few times. This rearrangement joins TRBV14 to TRBJ2-1; 8 bases align to TRBD1. V was pared by 7 bases and J by 4 bases, with 6 bases of the junction left unmatched. The CDR3 loop spans 14 amino acids. Germline CDR1 and CDR2: SGHDN and FVKESK. The chain's CDR3 is CASTPWTGYNEQFF. In DNA form, the CDR3 reads TGTGCCAGCACCCCGTGGACAGGGTACAATGAGCAGTTCTTC. The full variable domain, in which reference TRBV14 and TRBJ2-1 provide the parts outside the CDR3, is EAGVTQFPSHSVIEKGQTVTLRCDPISGHDNLYWYRRVMGKEIKFLLHFVKESKQDESGMPNNRFLAERTGGTYSTLKVQPAELEDSGVYFCASTPWTGYNEQFFGPGTRLTVL.

The chain has TRBV4-1 and TRBJ1-2; tentative D call: TRBD1 (5 bases). Looked up from germline, CDR1 is MGHRA and CDR2 is YSYEKL. This CDR3 region has 14 residues. Trimming removed 0 bases from V and 4 bases from J, with 9 bases in between. The chain's CDR3 is CASSQDGGGYGYTF. The CDR3 DNA reads as TGCGCCAGCAGCCAAGATGGGGGGGGCTATGGCTACACCTTC.

CDR3 residues: CASSAREKSYNEQFF. The DNA for the CDR3 is TGTGCCAGCAGCGCGCGGGAGAAGTCCTACAATGAGCAGTTCTTC. The rearrangement links TRBV11-3 to TRBJ2-1; TRBD2 matches at 7 bases. This CDR3 is 15 amino acids long. The J segment lost 1 base and the V segment lost 5 bases, leaving 5 bases of the junction unmatched. Germline V gene lookup returns CDR1 SGHNT and CDR2 YENEEA.

This chain joins TRBV6-4 and TRBJ1-1; 11 positions agree with TRBD1. Looked up from germline, CDR1 is MRHNA and CDR2 is SNTAGT. After removal of 3 bases from V and 10 bases from J, the junction contained 4 bases not matched to a gene. This CDR3 is built from 13 residues. In DNA, the CDR3 is TGTGCCAGCAGTGATGGGACAGGGGGGTTAGCTTTCTTT. Residues: CASSDGTGGLAFF.

The rearrangement links TRBV6-5 to TRBJ2-2, with D perhaps matching TRBD2 (6 bases). Germline lookup yields CDR1 MNHEY and CDR2 SVGAGI. V was cut by 2 bases and J by 6 bases, with 10 bases left in between. The CDR3 consists of 14 residues. CDR3 amino acids: CASSYVRGSGELFF. CDR3 bases: TGTGCCAGCAGTTACGTCCGGGGGTCCGGGGAGCTGTTTTTT.

J is TRBJ2-1 and V is TRBV9; 8 positions match TRBD1. V lost 4 bases to trimming and J lost 3 bases; unmatched junction nucleotides: 6. The germline V gene has CDR1 SGDLS and CDR2 YYNGEE. This CDR3 spans 15 amino acids. The CDR3 here is CASSLGTGNYNEQFF. The CDR3 DNA sequence: TGTGCCAGCAGCCTAGGGACAGGTAACTACAATGAGCAGTTCTTC.

V is TRBV11-2 and J is TRBJ2-7; D call uncertain. Trimming took off 0 bases at V and 4 bases at J, with 10 bases between the two ends. CDR1 and CDR2 (germline): SGHAT, FQNNGV. The CDR3 length is 14 residues. The CDR3 reads CASSLELDFYEQYF. In DNA, the CDR3 is TGTGCCAGCAGCTTAGAACTGGATTTTTACGAGCAGTACTTC. The entire variable domain, with the rest obtained from reference TRBV11-2 and TRBJ2-7, is as follows: EAGVAQSPRYKIIEKRQSVAFWCNPISGHATLYWYQQILGQGPKLLIQFQNNGVVDDSQLPKDRFSAERLKGVDSTLKIQPAKLEDSAVYLCASSLELDFYEQYFGPGTRLTVT.

This clone was observed a handful of times. The rearrangement uses TRBV28 and TRBJ2-1; D ambiguous. The germline CDR1 and CDR2 sequences are MDHEN and SYDVKM. This CDR3 has 11 amino acids. V was shortened by 8 bases and J by 4 bases, with 6 bases between the two germline ends. The DNA of the CDR3 is TGTGCCAGCCAAACATACAATGAGCAGTTCTTC. It yields the protein CASQTYNEQFF. Full variable domain (outside the CDR3, taken from reference TRBV28 and TRBJ2-1): DVKVTQSSRYLVKRTGEKVFLECVQDMDHENMFWYRQDPGLGLRLIYFSYDVKMKEKGDIPEGYSVSREKKERFSLILESASTNQTSMYLCASQTYNEQFFGPGTRLTVL.

This chain connects TRBV7-8 to TRBJ1-5, with TRBD1 identical over 8 bases. V was pared by 1 base and J by 4 bases, with 6 bases of the junction left unmatched. The CDR3 spans 16 residues. The germline gives CDR1 SGHVS, CDR2 FQNEAQ. This CDR3 is CASSLVQGASNQPQHF. The DNA of the CDR3 is TGTGCCAGCAGCTTAGTTCAGGGGGCGTCGAATCAGCCCCAGCATTTT.

The rearrangement joins TRBV15 to TRBJ2-1, with TRBD2 identical over 7 bases. Trimming at V came to 5 bases and at J to 3 bases, leaving 10 bases not matched to a gene. This CDR3 has 16 amino acids. Germline loops: CDR1 LNHNV, CDR2 YYDKDF (reference sequence). CDR3 bases: TGTGCCACCAGCCTGGGGGGGAGCGGGGTCTACAATGAGCAGTTCTTC. It is translated as CATSLGGSGVYNEQFF.

This chain uses TRBV29-1 with TRBJ2-5; 7 bases are shared with TRBD2. Germline V gene data show CDR1 as SQVTM and CDR2 as ANQGSEA. The CDR3 runs 13 residues. Trimming cost V 7 bases and J 5 bases; bases outside gene matches: 10. As DNA, the CDR3 is TGCAGCGCCCGGGGGAGTAGCGGGGAGACCCAGTACTTC. Its protein is CSARGSSGETQYF.

This rearrangement joins TRBV11-2 to TRBJ2-1; 9 positions agree with TRBD2. Per the germline V gene, CDR1 is SGHAT and CDR2 is FQNNGV. V was clipped by 5 bases and J by 4 bases; unmatched bases: 12. The CDR3 spans 17 residues. In nucleotides, the CDR3 is TGTGCCAGCAGCCTACGGGCTACTAGCGGGCCGTACAATGAGCAGTTCTTC. Amino acid sequence: CASSLRATSGPYNEQFF.

J is TRBJ2-7 and V is TRBV5-8; 8 nucleotides match TRBD1. The CDR3 has 17 amino acids. V shed 4 bases, J shed 0 bases, and the junction held 12 bases outside the gene matches. Germline V CDR1 and CDR2: SGHTS, YDEGEE. CDR3 nucleotides: TGTGCCAGCAGCCTACAAACCGGGACAGGTTTCTCCTACGAGCAGTACTTC. This translates into CASSLQTGTGFSYEQYF.

The chain employs TRBV6-4 and TRBJ2-1; D might be TRBD2 (6 bases). The germline gives CDR1 MRHNA, CDR2 SNTAGT. Between the trimmed V and J ends, which lost 8 bases and 9 bases, there was a span of 14 bases. The CDR3 length is 12 residues. CDR3 coding DNA: TGTGCCAGCGGGAGGACATGGGGTGAGCAGTTCTTC. Translating it yields CASGRTWGEQFF.

V is TRBV2 and J is TRBJ2-7, with a possible D match to TRBD1 (6 bases). V gave up 8 bases and J gave up 4 bases, with 18 bases separating them. This CDR3 comprises 14 residues. The germline V gene has CDR1 SNHLY and CDR2 FYNNEI. The CDR3 region has the DNA TGTGCCAGCTTGGACAGCCCACAAAGTTACGAGCAGTACTTC. Protein sequence: CASLDSPQSYEQYF. Looking up the rest from reference TRBV2 and TRBJ2-7 gives the full variable domain: EPEVTQTPSHQVTQMGQEVILRCVPISNHLYFYWYRQILGQKVEFLVSFYNNEISEKSEIFDDQFSVERPDGSNFTLKIRSTKLEDSAMYFCASLDSPQSYEQYFGPGTRLTVT.

This clone was seen a handful of times. This CDR3 is CASSPDYNEQFF. In DNA form, the CDR3 reads TGTGCCAGCAGCCCGGACTACAATGAGCAGTTCTTC. V is TRBV11-2 and J is TRBJ2-1, with unresolved D. The CDR3 is 12 amino acids. Germline-derived CDR1 and CDR2 are SGHAT and FQNNGV. The V end was cut by 5 bases, the J end by 3 bases, with 5 bases between.

The chain employs TRBV5-5 and TRBJ1-4, with D unclear. The germline gives CDR1 SGHKS, CDR2 YYEKEE (reference sequence). Trimming pared 0 bases from V and 8 bases from J, leaving 11 bases between. CDR3 length: 14 amino acids. CDR3 sequence reads: CASSLVRAEEKLFF. CDR3 in DNA: TGTGCCAGCAGCTTGGTTAGGGCAGAAGAAAAACTGTTTTTT. Supplemented by reference TRBV5-5 and TRBJ1-4, the full variable domain reads DAGVTQSPTHLIKTRGQQVTLRCSPISGHKSVSWYQQVLGQGPQFIFQYYEKEERGRGNFPDRFSARQFPNYSSELNVNALLLGDSALYLCASSLVRAEEKLFFGSGTQLSVL.

The chain employs TRBV9 and TRBJ2-3; 10 positions agree with TRBD1. The CDR3 loop spans 16 amino acids. The germline CDR1 and CDR2 sequences are SGDLS and YYNGEE. V gave up 1 base and J gave up 6 bases; unmatched junction bases: 8. The CDR3 DNA reads as TGTGCCAGCAGCGTACGGGACAGGGGAGGTGCTGATACGCAGTATTTT. Translating gives CASSVRDRGGADTQYF.

The CDR3 DNA reads as TGTGCCAGCAGTGACGAGTTCTTCACAGATACGCAGTATTTT. As protein: CASSDEFFTDTQYF. The genes are TRBV6-1 and TRBJ2-3; D is unresolved. The V and J ends lost 3 bases and 2 bases respectively, with 9 bases between them. This CDR3 contains 14 residues. Germline V CDR1 and CDR2: MNHNS, SASEGT.